This is a list of T cell receptor beta chains from one sample in a study of blood T cell repertoires in COVID-19. Method: immunoSEQ multiplex PCR; TCRdb's copy keeps in-frame clones and lacks some. The table includes 450,000 or so clones, around 91% detected once. The sequenced material came from PBMCs or T cells enriched from blood (not recorded which). The receptors come from a man younger than 30 who had recovered from COVID-19. Each CDR3 is given with its conserved first and last residue. Each record gives: J gene, V gene, CDR3 protein.

J gene: TRBJ1-2
V gene: TRBV19
CDR3 protein: CASSIFLTGDNYGYTF

J gene: TRBJ2-5
V gene: TRBV11-1
CDR3 protein: CASSLSGTGTLTQYF

J gene: TRBJ2-2
V gene: TRBV5-1
CDR3 protein: CASSFLAGGPTGELFF

J gene: TRBJ1-4
V gene: TRBV20-1
CDR3 protein: CSASVEKGKGEKLFF

J gene: TRBJ2-3
V gene: TRBV29-1
CDR3 protein: CSVELPVTDTQYF

J gene: TRBJ1-1
V gene: TRBV6-2/TRBV6-3
CDR3 protein: CASSYSEGREGPEAFF

J gene: TRBJ2-7
V gene: TRBV7-6
CDR3 protein: CASSLHLAGVSYEQYF

J gene: TRBJ1-2
V gene: TRBV18
CDR3 protein: CASSPGTGKVYGYTF

J gene: TRBJ2-1
V gene: TRBV5-1
CDR3 protein: CASALTGYNEQFF

J gene: TRBJ1-6
V gene: TRBV9
CDR3 protein: CASSAGDSPLHF

J gene: TRBJ1-6
V gene: TRBV24-1
CDR3 protein: CATSAGVGSPLHF

J gene: TRBJ2-6
V gene: TRBV3-1/TRBV3-2
CDR3 protein: CASSPTISGANVLTF

J gene: TRBJ1-4
V gene: TRBV25-1
CDR3 protein: CASSKWGDEEKLFF

J gene: TRBJ2-2
V gene: TRBV24-1
CDR3 protein: CATSAGAGLAPNTGELFF

J gene: TRBJ1-5
V gene: TRBV28
CDR3 protein: CASSLRQGGQPQHF

J gene: TRBJ2-7
V gene: TRBV5-1
CDR3 protein: CASDQAPGAHEQYF

J gene: TRBJ1-5
V gene: TRBV5-1
CDR3 protein: CASSRDTAGGQPQHF

J gene: TRBJ2-3
V gene: TRBV11-2
CDR3 protein: CASSSLGRGPRTDTQYF

J gene: TRBJ2-5
V gene: TRBV6-5
CDR3 protein: CASSYLGARETQYF

J gene: TRBJ2-2
V gene: TRBV2
CDR3 protein: CASSPGRHSGTGELFF

J gene: TRBJ1-4
V gene: TRBV9
CDR3 protein: CASSVSPVGSVNEKLFF

J gene: TRBJ2-1
V gene: TRBV19
CDR3 protein: CASSDRGGNNEQFF

J gene: TRBJ2-7
V gene: TRBV28
CDR3 protein: CASSLEVYEQYF

J gene: TRBJ2-7
V gene: TRBV5-1
CDR3 protein: CASSFYPRSVSSYEQYF

J gene: TRBJ1-1
V gene: TRBV5-1
CDR3 protein: CASSSTGIGTEAFF

J gene: TRBJ2-1
V gene: TRBV7-9
CDR3 protein: CASSLVGTSARRLYNEQFF

J gene: TRBJ2-5
V gene: TRBV28
CDR3 protein: CASSSQGLAGGPLNF

J gene: TRBJ1-2
V gene: TRBV27
CDR3 protein: CASSLIRGDYGYTF

J gene: TRBJ1-4
V gene: TRBV27
CDR3 protein: CASSLALGPQLFF

J gene: TRBJ2-2
V gene: TRBV19
CDR3 protein: CATASGTDVEGELFF

J gene: TRBJ1-6
V gene: TRBV27
CDR3 protein: CASSLPATGESSYNSPLHF

J gene: TRBJ1-2
V gene: TRBV28
CDR3 protein: CASSPIQGVYGYTF

J gene: TRBJ2-1
V gene: TRBV13
CDR3 protein: CASSLGQRYNEQFF

J gene: TRBJ2-7
V gene: TRBV13
CDR3 protein: CASSLEARDEQYF

J gene: TRBJ2-2
V gene: TRBV19
CDR3 protein: CASSRASDRVTGELFF

J gene: TRBJ1-3
V gene: TRBV24-1
CDR3 protein: CATMTGPKMGNTIYF

J gene: TRBJ1-3
V gene: TRBV7-2
CDR3 protein: CASSTGFGNTIYF

J gene: TRBJ1-6
V gene: TRBV6-5
CDR3 protein: CASRFTGVYNSPLHF

J gene: TRBJ1-2
V gene: TRBV27
CDR3 protein: CASRETGGAYYGYTF

J gene: TRBJ1-5
V gene: TRBV10-3
CDR3 protein: CAISESLGQGARQPQHF

J gene: TRBJ1-2
V gene: TRBV6-6
CDR3 protein: CASSRDIGNYGYTF

J gene: TRBJ2-1
V gene: TRBV19
CDR3 protein: CASSPAGRTYNEQFF

J gene: TRBJ2-2
V gene: TRBV6-5
CDR3 protein: CASRQGLANTGELFF

J gene: TRBJ1-1
V gene: TRBV27
CDR3 protein: CASSVDRNTEAFF

J gene: TRBJ1-2
V gene: TRBV4-1
CDR3 protein: CASSLPQGGYTF

J gene: TRBJ1-2
V gene: TRBV3-1/TRBV3-2
CDR3 protein: CASSQVRNYGYTF

J gene: TRBJ1-3
V gene: TRBV4-2
CDR3 protein: CASSQAQLSGNTIYF